One sample yielded the 2 T cell receptor beta chains listed below, sequenced in a study of CD8+CD57+ T cells in acquired aplastic anemia. Genomic DNA templated the TCR beta VDJ and CDR3 profiling. TCRdb fed the reads into MiXCR, producing one record per CDR3 protein. This sample has more than 250,000 distinct CDR3 sequences; 50% to 70% occur once, and the top ten carry less than 10%. The specimen sequenced was sorted CD4+, CD8+, or CD8+CD57+ T cells (not recorded which) from PBMCs. These receptors all stem from a human donor with severe aplastic anemia or a healthy control (not recorded which).

Ten or more counts support this clonotype. The chain has TRBV7-8 and TRBJ1-5; the D is unclear. This CDR3 has 14 amino acids. CDR1 and CDR2 from the germline V gene are SGHVS and FQNEAQ. V gave up 5 bases and J gave up 3 bases, with 11 bases separating them. The CDR3 nucleotides read TGTGCCAGCAGCCCATTAGGGTACAATCAGCCCCAGCATTTT. As protein: CASSPLGYNQPQHF.

The chain carries TRBV11-3 and TRBJ1-1; 10 bases line up with TRBD1. V lost 5 bases to trimming and J lost 5 bases; unmatched junction nucleotides: 5. CDR1 and CDR2 (germline): SGHNT, YENEEA. This CDR3 has 14 amino acids. The CDR3 nucleotides are TGTGCCAGCAGCCCTGACAGGGGGCTTACTGAAGCTTTCTTT. Its protein product is CASSPDRGLTEAFF. The entire variable domain, with the rest obtained from reference TRBV11-3 and TRBJ1-1, is as follows: EAGVVQSPRYKIIEKKQPVAFWCNPISGHNTLYWYLQNLGQGPELLIRYENEEAVDDSQLPKDRFSAERLKGVDSTLKIQPAELGDSAVYLCASSPDRGLTEAFFGQGTRLTVV.